This T cell receptor beta chain was profiled in a study of blood T cell repertoires in COVID-19. On the study more broadly: Acute-phase and convalescent COVID-19 samples originated in the United States, Italy and Spain. In each case, the material was cDNA or gDNA derived from T cells, B-cell-depleted T cells, or PBMCs.

In the source study's methods: Reference gene primer amplification in the assay estimated nucleated cell counts. Only in-frame clones appear in the TCRdb table, and some are missing; sequencing was by immunoSEQ multiplex PCR. For V, J and clone size, that table is used; D and trimming come from the DNA. The sample consists of around 300,000 clones, around 90% of them appearing once. This TCR was recovered from a woman between 50 and 59 years old with COVID-19, enrolled during active disease. Material: peripheral blood.

CDR3 residues: CASSPGLAGVTGELFF. The CDR3, as DNA: TGTGCCAGCAGCCCTGGACTAGCGGGAGTAACCGGGGAGCTGTTTTTT. This chain joins TRBV7-2 and TRBJ2-2, with TRBD2 identical over 13 bases. The CDR3 contains 16 residues. V dropped 5 bases and J dropped 5; count of bases not matched to a gene: 5. The germline CDR1 and CDR2 sequences are SGHTA and FQGNSA.